Sequencing of this T cell receptor beta chain was carried out in a study of T cell clonality in common variable immunodeficiency. This clone was detected many times. The read is 3 residues too short to cover the CDR3 end, so that end is filled in from the germline J gene. Looked up from germline, CDR1 is SGHAT and CDR2 is FQNNGV. CDR3 length: 14 residues. The ends lost 5 bases at V and 7 bases at J; junction bases unmatched: 9. TCRdb's table, derived via immunoSEQ multiplex PCR, lists solely in-frame clones and lacks some. This sample has tens of thousands of clones and no singletons, with about 5.9% in the ten largest.

This chain uses TRBV11-2 with TRBJ2-5; 8 bases align to TRBD2. The TCR sequence derives from a person between 18 and 69 years old in good health. The sample taken for sequencing was peripheral blood mononuclear cells. Partial CDR3 DNA: TGTGCCAGCAGCCCCCGGCGGGGGGTCGGGACC. This encodes CASSPRRGVGT. The CDR3 as a whole reads CASSPRRGVGTQYF.